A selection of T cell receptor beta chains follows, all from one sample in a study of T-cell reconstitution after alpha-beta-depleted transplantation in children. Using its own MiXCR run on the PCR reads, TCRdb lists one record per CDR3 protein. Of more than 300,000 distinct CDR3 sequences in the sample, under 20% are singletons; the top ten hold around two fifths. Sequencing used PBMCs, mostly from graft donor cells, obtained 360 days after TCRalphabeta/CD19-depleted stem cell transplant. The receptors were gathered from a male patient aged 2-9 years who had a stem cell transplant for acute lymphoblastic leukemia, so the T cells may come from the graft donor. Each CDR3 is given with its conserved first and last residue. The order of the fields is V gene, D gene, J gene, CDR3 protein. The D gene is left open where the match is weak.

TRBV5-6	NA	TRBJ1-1	CASSFPGENTEAFF
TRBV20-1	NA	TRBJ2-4	CSARPQGPGVKNIQYF
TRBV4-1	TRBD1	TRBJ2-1	CASSRDRGNDEQFF
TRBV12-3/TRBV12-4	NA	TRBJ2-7	CASSRDFNYEQYF
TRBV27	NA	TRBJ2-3	CASTGGGTTDTQYF
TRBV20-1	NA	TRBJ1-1	CSARDPGGFGEAFF
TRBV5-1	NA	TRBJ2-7	CASSLLGGAGYEQYF
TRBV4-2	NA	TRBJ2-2	CASSQGGAWEELFF
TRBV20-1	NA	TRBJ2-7	CSANNGRLSYEQYF
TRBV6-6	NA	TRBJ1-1	CASSYSNTEAFF
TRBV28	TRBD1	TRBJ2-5	CASSLAGGPQTQYF
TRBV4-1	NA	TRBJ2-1	CASSQAPTSDEQFF
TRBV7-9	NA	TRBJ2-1	CASSWSTGEQFF
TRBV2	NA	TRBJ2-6	CASSRWRGGHLSSGANVLTF
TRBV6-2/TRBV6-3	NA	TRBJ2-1	CASRSVGEQFF
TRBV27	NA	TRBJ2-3	CASSQRWGRTDTQYF
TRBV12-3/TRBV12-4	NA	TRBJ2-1	CASSLGSAPHNEQFF
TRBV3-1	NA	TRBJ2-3	CASSQFADTQYF
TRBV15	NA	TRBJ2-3	CATSSLSTDTQYF
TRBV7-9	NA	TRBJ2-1	CASSSRARSHEQFF
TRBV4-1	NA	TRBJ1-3	CASSHPGGGNTIYF
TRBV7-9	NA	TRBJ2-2	CASSLYLTGELFF
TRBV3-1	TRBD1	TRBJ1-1	CASSRNRGQNIEAFF
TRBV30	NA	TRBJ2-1	CAWSVGIDLKFF
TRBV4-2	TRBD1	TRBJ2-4	CASSQGQQNIQYF
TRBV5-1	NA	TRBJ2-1	CASSLEGQYNEQFF
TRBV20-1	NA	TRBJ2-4	CSAREARDPKNIQYF
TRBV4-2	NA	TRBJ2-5	CASSQQETQYF
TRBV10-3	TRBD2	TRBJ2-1	CATTEREAGGEQFF
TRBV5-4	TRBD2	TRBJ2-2	CASSLKITSGSGGTGELFF
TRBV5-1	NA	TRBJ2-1	CASSFFPDNEQFF
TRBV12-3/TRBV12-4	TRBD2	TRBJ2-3	CASSSAGVRDTQYF
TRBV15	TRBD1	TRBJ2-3	CATSRGQGMGTDTQYF
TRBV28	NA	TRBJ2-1	CASQGGNEQFF
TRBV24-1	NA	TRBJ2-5	CATSDSAPTGRYETQYF
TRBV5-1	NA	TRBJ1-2	CASSFDDSLGGYTF
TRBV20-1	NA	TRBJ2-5	CSARGGFSYGGQETQYF
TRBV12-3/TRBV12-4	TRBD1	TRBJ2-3	CASSFARDRVSTDTQYF
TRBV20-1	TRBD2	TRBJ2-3	CSASLWREGLSRHTDTQYF
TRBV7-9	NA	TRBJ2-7	CASTSVSYEQYF
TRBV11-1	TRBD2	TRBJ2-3	CASSLKREQQTSTDTQYF
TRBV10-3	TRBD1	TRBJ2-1	CANGARDRGENEQFF
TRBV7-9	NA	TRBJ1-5	CATQREGWNQPQHF
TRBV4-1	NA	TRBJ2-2	CASSHLWRKNTGELFF
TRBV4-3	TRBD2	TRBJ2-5	CASSGLAGSETQYF
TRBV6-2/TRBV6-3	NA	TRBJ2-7	CASNRKSEPTYEQYF
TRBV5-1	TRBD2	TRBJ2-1	CASSARLAAPREQFF
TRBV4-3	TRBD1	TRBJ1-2	CASSQFAGGSYTF
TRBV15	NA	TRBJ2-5	CATSREGFGYQETQYF
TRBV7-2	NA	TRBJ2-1	CASSFPTLLGYNEQFF